This entry is about one TCR beta chain. In its sample, this clonotype was seen many times. This receptor's antigen is unknown. Per-base quality was not reported, and no clone a single base away is much larger than it. The hyperthyroidism patients were between 18 and 65 years old and newly diagnosed, with a disease duration of less than 2 months. Any patient with an uncontrolled infection, another autoimmune disease, pregnancy or lactation was excluded. Diagnoses were established on the basis of clinical symptoms, serum thyroxine and TRAb, thyroid ultrasound, and orbital computed tomography. Blood from progressor patients was collected at the time of first diagnosis with hyperthyroidism, before any ophthalmopathy symptoms had appeared. PBMCs were isolated from about 9.2 ml of fresh peripheral blood by Ficoll-Paque density gradient centrifugation. Progressor patients were first diagnosed with Graves' hyperthyroidism and then developed ophthalmopathy during follow-up. Total RNA was extracted with Trizol reagent, and quality was checked on an Agilent 2100 Bioanalyzer.

The TCR beta CDR3 regions were amplified from RNA transcripts. A first-round RT-PCR of the TCR CDR3 used the HTBI primer set with the Qiagen OneStep RT-PCR kit. Libraries were constructed in a second round of multiplex PCR, after which size selection and purification were carried out. Sequencing of the libraries was done on an Illumina HiSeq2000 using paired-end 100 bp reads. In the source study's methods: SOAPnuke was used to process the raw data, removing reads that contained adapters or uncalled bases, had a mean Phred below 15, or lacked an exact match to the constant primer or identifier. High-quality paired reads were merged using COPE v1.2.5, and each unique nucleotide sequence was defined as a clonotype. MiTCR v1.1 was used to align clonotypes to the IMGT TRBV, TRBD and TRBJ reference segments. Only V-J combinations with frequency above 0.0001, covering 99.2% of repertoires, were analysed. A TCS score was defined as the ratio between F50 (clonal expansion) and ExV (chaos), using BLOSUM62-based TCRdist between CDR3 peptides within each V-J. Welch's t-statistics and random forest reduced 500 to 650 V-J features to 10 to 15, which were used in a naive Bayes classifier (R e1071). TCRdb trimmed the raw reads at Q25, called clones with MiXCR and kept productive beta chains. CDR3 protein sequences are deduplicated, and each keeps its most common genes and DNA. TCRdb's processing, not the study's, gives the V and J calls here. For this sample the table gives around 350,000 distinct CDR3 sequences, of which around 16% were detected only once. The ten largest clonotypes hold about 30% of the sample.

The data derive from a study of T cells in Graves' hyperthyroidism and ophthalmopathy (dated by TCRdb to the late 2010s). In the study overall: Peripheral blood was sampled at the time of initial diagnosis, prior to any treatment. TCR V-J signatures able to tell the groups apart were searched for in a discovery cohort of about a hundred patients, of whom more than 40 had Graves' ophthalmopathy and around 58 had stable Graves' hyperthyroidism. Prospective prediction of ophthalmopathy was tested in an independent validation cohort of under 20 hyperthyroidism patients and some 17 patients who later progressed to ophthalmopathy. The roughly 90 discovery patients were divided at random into training and test sets in a 7:3 ratio. In more than 5 Graves' hyperthyroidism patients, the study also compared T-cell repertoires from thyroid tissue with T-cell repertoires from blood. After sampling, hyperthyroidism patients received methimazole starting at 30 mg daily, and ophthalmopathy patients received high-dose intravenous methylprednisolone. The paper reports TCR Vbeta CDR3 sequencing of some 140 peripheral blood samples: 43 ophthalmopathy, approximately 74 hyperthyroidism and around 17 progressor patients. Results the study describes overall, beyond this receptor: In cross-validation, a model built on a 13 V-J signature told ophthalmopathy apart from stable hyperthyroidism with roughly 87% sensitivity and around 84% specificity, and in testing the same model reached 80%/75%. Most expanded thyroid clonotypes (frequency above 0.001) were also detected in blood, a finding suggesting that blood repertoires may reflect thyroid immune responses. No statistical method was used to set the sample size in advance, and investigators knew the group allocation. During validation, the model predicted progression to ophthalmopathy a median of approximately 7 months ahead of onset, with around 70% sensitivity and almost 75% specificity.

CDR1 is given as SQVTM and CDR2 as ANQGSEA, both from the germline V gene. Including cysteine and phenylalanine, the CDR3 has 16 amino acids. This entry keeps only the CDR3 DNA: 48 bases, framed from base 1. Ends trimmed: V by 6 bases, J by 4 bases; bases unmatched to a gene: 13. This clonotype was sampled from a woman aged 18-35 years with Graves' hyperthyroidism that later progressed to Graves' ophthalmopathy. Sequenced: blood. Recombination joined TRBV29-1 with TRBJ2-1; 9 bases in the junction line up with TRBD2. In nucleotides, the sequence is TGCAGCGTAGACTTGGGATTAGCGGGAGCATACAATGAGCAGTTCTTC. This yields the protein CSVDLGLAGAYNEQFF.